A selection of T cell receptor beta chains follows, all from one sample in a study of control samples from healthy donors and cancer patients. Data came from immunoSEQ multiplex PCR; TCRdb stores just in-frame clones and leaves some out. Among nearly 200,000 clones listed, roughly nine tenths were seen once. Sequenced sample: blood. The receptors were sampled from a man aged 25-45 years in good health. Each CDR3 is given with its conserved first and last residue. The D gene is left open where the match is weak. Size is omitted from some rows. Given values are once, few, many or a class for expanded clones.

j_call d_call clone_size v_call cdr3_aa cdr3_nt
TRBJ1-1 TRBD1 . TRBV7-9 CASSATGVGYTEAFF TGTGCCAGCAGCGCGACAGGGGTGGGTTACACTGAAGCTTTCTTT
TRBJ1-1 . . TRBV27 CASRPQGTLKNTEAFF TGTGCCAGCCGCCCCCAGGGGACCTTAAAGAACACTGAAGCTTTCTTT
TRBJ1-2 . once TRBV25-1 CASKSGEGYTF TGTGCCAGCAAATCGGGCGAGGGCTACACCTTC
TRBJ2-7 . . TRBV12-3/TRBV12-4 CASSLNGDYEQYF TGTGCCAGCAGTTTAAACGGAGACTACGAGCAGTACTTC
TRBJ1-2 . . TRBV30 CAWSVQAGRLHGYTF TGTGCCTGGAGTGTACAGGCAGGGCGGCTCCATGGCTACACCTTC
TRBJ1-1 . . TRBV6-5 CASLNTYEAFF TGTGCCAGCCTAAATACCTATGAAGCTTTCTTT
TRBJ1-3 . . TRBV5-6 CASSLMSKNTIYF TGTGCCAGCAGCCTGATGAGTAAAAACACCATATATTTT
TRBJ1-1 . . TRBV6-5 CASSSVNTEAFF TGTGCCAGCAGTTCCGTGAACACTGAAGCTTTCTTT
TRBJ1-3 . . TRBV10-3 CAISVLPGRSSGNTIYF TGTGCCATCAGTGTCTTACCGGGACGATCCTCTGGAAACACCATATATTTT
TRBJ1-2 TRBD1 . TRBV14 CASSLPGTEKLYGYTF TGTGCCAGCAGCCTACCCGGGACAGAAAAGCTGTATGGCTACACCTTC
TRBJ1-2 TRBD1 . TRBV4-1 CASSQGTGVPGYGYTF TGCGCCAGCAGCCAAGGGACAGGGGTCCCTGGCTATGGCTACACCTTC
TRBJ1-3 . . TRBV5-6 CASSFLGSGNTIYF TGTGCCAGCAGCTTTCTGGGCTCTGGAAACACCATATATTTT
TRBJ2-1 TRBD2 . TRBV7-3 CASSSPGLGHNEQFF TGTGCCAGCAGCTCGCCGGGACTAGGGCACAATGAGCAGTTCTTC
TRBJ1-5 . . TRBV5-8 CASSPPQHF TGTGCCAGCAGCCCACCCCAGCATTTT
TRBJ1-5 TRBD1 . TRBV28 CASSLGGQGETPQHF TGTGCCAGCAGCCTAGGGGGACAGGGGGAAACGCCCCAGCATTTT
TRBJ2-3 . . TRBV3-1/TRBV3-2 CASSPQYLVSTDTQYF TGTGCCAGCAGCCCTCAGTATCTGGTTAGCACAGATACGCAGTATTTT
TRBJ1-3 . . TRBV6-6 CASRLDTSSGNTIYF TGTGCCAGCAGGTTGGACACAAGCTCTGGAAACACCATATATTTT
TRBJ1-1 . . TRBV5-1 CASRQDRGGYPDRGTEAFF TGCGCCAGCAGACAAGATCGGGGGGGTTATCCTGACCGAGGCACTGAAGCTTTCTTT
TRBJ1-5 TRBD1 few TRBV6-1 CASSEAGTGVYSNQPQHF TGTGCCAGCAGTGAAGCGGGGACAGGAGTATATAGCAATCAGCCCCAGCATTTT
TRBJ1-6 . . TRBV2 CASSDGRKSSPLHF TGTGCCAGCAGTGACGGACGTAAGAGTTCACCCCTCCACTTT
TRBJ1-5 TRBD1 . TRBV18 CASSPSQGANQPQHF TGTGCCAGCTCACCATCCCAGGGGGCGAATCAGCCCCAGCATTTT
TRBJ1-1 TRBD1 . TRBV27 CASSLGQGRVTEAFF TGTGCCAGCAGTCTGGGACAGGGGCGAGTAACTGAAGCTTTCTTT
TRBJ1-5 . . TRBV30 CAWSPTSNQPQHF TGTGCCTGGAGCCCCACAAGCAATCAGCCCCAGCATTTT
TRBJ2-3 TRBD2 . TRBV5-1 CASNAGTSRTDTQYF TGCGCCAGCAACGCCGGGACTAGCCGCACAGATACGCAGTATTTT
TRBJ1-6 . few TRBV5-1 CASSLGLRESPLHF TGCGCCAGCAGCTTGGGGCTCAGGGAATCACCCCTCCACTTT
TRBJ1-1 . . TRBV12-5 CATNLSGKGVNTEAFF TGTGCCACAAACCTCTCAGGGAAAGGGGTGAACACTGAAGCTTTCTTT
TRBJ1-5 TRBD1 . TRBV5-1 CASSLGQGGNQPQHF TGCGCCAGCAGCCTGGGACAGGGGGGCAATCAGCCCCAGCATTTT
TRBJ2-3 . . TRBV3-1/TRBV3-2 CASSAPGDSSTDTQYF TGTGCCAGCAGCGCGCCGGGGGATTCTAGCACAGATACGCAGTATTTT
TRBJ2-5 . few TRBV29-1 CSVASQGQETQYF TGCAGCGTTGCTTCCCAGGGGCAAGAGACCCAGTACTTC
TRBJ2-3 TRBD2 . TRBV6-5 CASRRRTGGGDTQYF TGTGCCAGCAGAAGGCGGACTGGGGGGGGAGATACGCAGTATTTT
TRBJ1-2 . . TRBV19 CASSPGTGYTF TGTGCCAGTAGCCCAGGGACTGGCTACACCTTC
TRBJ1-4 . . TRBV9 CASSVGTVPNEKLFF TGTGCCAGCAGCGTAGGTACAGTTCCTAATGAAAAACTGTTTTTT
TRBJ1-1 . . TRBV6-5 CASRSPSRANTEAFF TGTGCCAGCAGATCGCCAAGCAGGGCGAACACTGAAGCTTTCTTT
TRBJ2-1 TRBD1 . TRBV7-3 CASSSIGGTGIDNEQFF TGTGCCAGCAGCTCGATAGGGGGGACAGGGATCGACAATGAGCAGTTCTTC
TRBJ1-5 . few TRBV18 CASSPGVSNQPQHF TGTGCCAGCTCACCAGGGGTGAGCAATCAGCCCCAGCATTTT
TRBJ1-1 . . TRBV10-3 CAISELSTEAFF TGTGCCATCAGTGAGCTGAGCACTGAAGCTTTCTTT
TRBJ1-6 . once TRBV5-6 CASSLTGNSPLHF TGTGCCAGCAGCTTGACGGGTAATTCACCCCTCCACTTT
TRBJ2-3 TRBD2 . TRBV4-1 CASSHLNTPGLAGGGPDTQYF TGCGCCAGCAGCCACTTAAACACACCGGGACTAGCGGGGGGGGGCCCAGATACGCAGTATTTT
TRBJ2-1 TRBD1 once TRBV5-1 CASSQLPGGAYNEQFF TGCGCCAGCAGCCAGTTACCAGGGGGCGCCTACAATGAGCAGTTCTTC
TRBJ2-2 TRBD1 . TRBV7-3 CASRQFGQGIGGTGELFF TGTGCCAGCCGACAATTCGGACAGGGGATAGGGGGCACCGGGGAGCTGTTTTTT
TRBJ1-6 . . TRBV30 CAWTHRSGRAVSPLHF TGTGCCTGGACTCACCGTTCGGGACGTGCAGTTTCACCCCTCCACTTT
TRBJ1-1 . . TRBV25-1 CASRDPGYTEAFF TGTGCCAGCAGAGATCCTGGGTACACTGAAGCTTTCTTT
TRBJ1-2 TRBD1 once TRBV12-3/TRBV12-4 CASSLRGQGGYTF TGTGCCAGCAGCCTCAGGGGGCAAGGTGGCTACACCTTC
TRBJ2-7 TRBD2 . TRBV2 CASSSGGANEQYF TGTGCCAGCAGTAGCGGGGGGGCCAACGAGCAGTACTTC
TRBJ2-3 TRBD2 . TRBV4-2 CASSQETSGGTDTQYF TGTGCCAGCAGCCAAGAGACCAGCGGGGGCACAGATACGCAGTATTTT
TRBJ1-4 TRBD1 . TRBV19 CASSIRGQTNEKLFF TGTGCCAGTAGTATACGGGGACAGACTAATGAAAAACTGTTTTTT
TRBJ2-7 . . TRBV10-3 CAISESKLTYEQYF TGTGCCATCAGTGAGTCGAAATTAACCTACGAGCAGTACTTC
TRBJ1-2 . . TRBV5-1 CASSLEAAYGYTF TGCGCCAGCAGCTTGGAGGCAGCCTATGGCTACACCTTC
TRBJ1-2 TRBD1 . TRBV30 CAWSSTGGDGYTF TGTGCCTGGAGTTCGACAGGGGGGGATGGCTACACCTTC
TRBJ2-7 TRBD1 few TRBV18 CASSPDRGKYEQYF TGTGCCAGCTCACCGGACAGGGGTAAATACGAGCAGTACTTC
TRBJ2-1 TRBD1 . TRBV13 CASSSRTGTYNEQFF TGTGCCAGCAGCTCACGGACAGGGACCTACAATGAGCAGTTCTTC
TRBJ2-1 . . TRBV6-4 CASSPQGGSYNEQFF TGTGCCAGCAGTCCCCAGGGGGGGAGTTACAATGAGCAGTTCTTC
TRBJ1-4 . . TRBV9 CASSVRTGSDEKLFF TGTGCCAGCAGCGTAAGAACAGGGTCGGATGAAAAACTGTTTTTT
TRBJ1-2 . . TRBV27 CASRDGSNYGYTF TGTGCCAGCAGGGACGGGAGTAACTATGGCTACACCTTC
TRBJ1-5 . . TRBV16 CASSHDALNGGGPIFSNQPQHF TGTGCCAGCAGCCACGATGCTTTAAACGGGGGGGGACCCATTTTTAGCAATCAGCCCCAGCATTTT
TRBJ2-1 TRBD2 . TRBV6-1 CASSEAPSGGVLAKQFF TGTGCCAGCAGTGAAGCGCCTAGCGGGGGGGTATTAGCTAAGCAGTTCTTC
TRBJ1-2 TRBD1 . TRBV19 CASSPGQGYGYTF TGTGCCAGTAGTCCGGGACAGGGTTATGGCTACACCTTC
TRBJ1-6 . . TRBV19 CASGDGVEASPLHF TGTGCCAGTGGGGACGGAGTGGAGGCATCACCCCTCCACTTT
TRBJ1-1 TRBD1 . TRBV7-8 CASSSGGNTEAFF TGTGCCAGCAGCTCAGGGGGGAACACTGAAGCTTTCTTT